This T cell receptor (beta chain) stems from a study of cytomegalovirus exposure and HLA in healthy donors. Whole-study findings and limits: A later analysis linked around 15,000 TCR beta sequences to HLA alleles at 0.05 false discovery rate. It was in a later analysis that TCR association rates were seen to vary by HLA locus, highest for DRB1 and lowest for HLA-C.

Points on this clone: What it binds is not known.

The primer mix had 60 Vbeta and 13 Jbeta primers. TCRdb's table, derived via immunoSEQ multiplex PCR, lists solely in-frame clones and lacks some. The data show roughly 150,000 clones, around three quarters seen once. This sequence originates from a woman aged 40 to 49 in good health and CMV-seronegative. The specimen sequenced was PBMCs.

The CDR3 nucleotides read TGCGCCAGCAGCTCCGGGACTAGCGGGAGTGTCAATGAGCAGTTCTTC. Protein product: CASSSGTSGSVNEQFF. The chain carries TRBV5-1 and TRBJ2-1; 14 bases match TRBD2. The CDR3 runs to 16 residues. With 3 bases clipped from V and 6 bases from J, the junction kept 5 bases outside the gene matches. Germline values: CDR1 SGHRS, CDR2 YFSETQ.